This T cell receptor (beta chain) was found in a study of shared clonotypes between healthy human individuals. Regarding this clone: Its specificity is unknown.

CDR3 length: 16 residues. The V gene lost 4 bases and the J gene lost 4 bases, with 17 bases spanning the gap. Germline values: CDR1 SGHDT, CDR2 YYEEEE. Produced via immunoSEQ multiplex PCR; TCRdb's table is partial and in-frame only. Among roughly 2.5 million clones listed, just over 90% were seen once. Study results and caveats: Among donors, sharing of clonotypes was expected to be affected by sequencing depth.

This rearrangement joins TRBV5-6 to TRBJ1-4; weak D call: TRBD1 (6 bases). Sequenced sample: naive CD4+ T cells sorted from blood. Subset described: CD45RA+ positively selected. The source is a man younger than 30 in good health. The CDR3 is CASSEGLDRINEKLFF. CDR3 coding DNA: TGTGCCAGCAGCGAAGGGCTCGACAGGATTAATGAAAAACTGTTTTTT.